The T cell receptor (beta chain) described here comes from a study of shared clonotypes between healthy human individuals. Study results and limitations: Memory subsets generally showed lower estimated richness than naive subsets. Non-shared clonotypes displayed generation probabilities falling below those of clonotypes present in all four donors.

Note on this clone: The antigen is unknown.

CD45RA+ naive and CD45RA-negative memory subsets were separated from CD4+ cells. Using approximately 200 ng DNA, approximately 30,000 T cell genomes, the sorted-subset replicate PCRs were run. The assay was immunoSEQ multiplex PCR, and TCRdb's table has in-frame clones only and misses some. Of fewer than 1.8 million clones listed, approximately 98.5% are singletons. The CDR3 covers 14 residues. Trimming took 7 bases from V and 2 from J; bases not matched to a gene: 4. Germline V gene data show CDR1 as SGHNT and CDR2 as YENEEA. This TCR was recovered from a man between 25 and 39 years old in good health. The chain employs TRBV11-3 and TRBJ2-3; 9 bases line up with TRBD1. Sequencing used naive CD4+ T cells sorted from blood. Subset given: CD45RA+ positively selected. The chain's CDR3 is CASTRDRDTDTQYF. Written as DNA, the CDR3 is TGTGCCAGCACCCGGGACAGGGACACAGATACGCAGTATTTT.